This TCR beta chain is drawn from a study of T-cell memory formation after mild COVID-19. Study-level findings and limits: Of the contracting clones, CD4+ ones lay mainly in CM and EM, and CD8+ ones in EMRA. Clones shrinking from day 15 to 85 showed even CD4/CD8 mixes; later expanders tilted CD4+.

This clonotype was detected only a few times. The antigen is unknown. CDR1 SGHRS and CDR2 YFSETQ come from the germline V gene. CDR3 length: 15 residues. V lost 0 bases and J lost 5, with 14 bases in between. A single record per CDR3 protein comes from TCRdb applying MiXCR to the 5' RACE reads. The sample lists 140,000 or so distinct CDR3 sequences; about a fifth were seen once. This TCR came from an adult woman who had mild COVID-19 (a few samples of this study predate the infection). Cell type and time point are not known. Material for sequencing was PBMCs or a T cell subset sorted from them (not recorded which). The rearrangement links TRBV5-1 to TRBJ2-5, with unresolved D. The CDR3 nucleotides are TGCGCCAGCAGCTTGGCCTACCGTGATCGGGAGACCCAGTACTTC. This codes for CASSLAYRDRETQYF.